Sequencing of this TCR beta chain was carried out in a study of cytomegalovirus exposure and HLA in healthy donors. Germline values: CDR1 LGHNA, CDR2 YNFKEQ. V was clipped by 5 bases and J by 0 bases, with 16 bases between them. The CDR3 covers 16 residues. Only a few counts were recorded for this clone. The CDR3 does not close with the conserved phenylalanine or tryptophan, likely indicating a read error. 60 Vbeta and 13 Jbeta primers were used in PCR. Repertoires were generated with immunoSEQ multiplex PCR, while TCRdb's copy carries only in-frame clones and drops some. The sample shows around 68,000 clones, 55% to 75% of them seen only once.

This receptor was identified in a woman aged 25 to 45 in good health and CMV-seronegative. The chain employs TRBV4-2 and TRBJ1-1; perhaps TRBD1 as D (5 bases). The sequenced sample was PBMCs. The DNA of the CDR3 is TGTGCCAGCAGCTCGAACGACGGGACTTTGAACACTGAAGCTTTCGTT. This gives the protein CASSSNDGTLNTEAFV.